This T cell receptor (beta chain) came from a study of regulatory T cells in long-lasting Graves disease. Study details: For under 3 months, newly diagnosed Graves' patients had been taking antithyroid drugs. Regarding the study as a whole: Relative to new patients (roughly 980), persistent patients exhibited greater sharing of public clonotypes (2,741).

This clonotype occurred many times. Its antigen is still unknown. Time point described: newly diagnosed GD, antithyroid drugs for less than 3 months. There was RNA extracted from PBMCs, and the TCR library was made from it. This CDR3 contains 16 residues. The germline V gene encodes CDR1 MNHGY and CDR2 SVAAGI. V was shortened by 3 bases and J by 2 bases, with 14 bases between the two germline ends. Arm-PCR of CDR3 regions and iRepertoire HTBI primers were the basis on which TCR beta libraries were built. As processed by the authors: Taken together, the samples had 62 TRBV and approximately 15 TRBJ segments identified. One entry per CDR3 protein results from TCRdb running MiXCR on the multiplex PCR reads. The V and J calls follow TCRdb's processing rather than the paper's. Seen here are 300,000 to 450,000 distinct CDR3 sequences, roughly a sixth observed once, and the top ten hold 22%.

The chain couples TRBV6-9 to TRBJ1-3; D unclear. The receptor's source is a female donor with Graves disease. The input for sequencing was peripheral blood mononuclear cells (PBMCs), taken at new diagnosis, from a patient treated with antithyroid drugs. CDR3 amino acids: CASSYSFLIPGNTIYF. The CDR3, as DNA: TGTGCCAGCAGTTACAGTTTCTTAATTCCTGGAAACACCATATATTTT.